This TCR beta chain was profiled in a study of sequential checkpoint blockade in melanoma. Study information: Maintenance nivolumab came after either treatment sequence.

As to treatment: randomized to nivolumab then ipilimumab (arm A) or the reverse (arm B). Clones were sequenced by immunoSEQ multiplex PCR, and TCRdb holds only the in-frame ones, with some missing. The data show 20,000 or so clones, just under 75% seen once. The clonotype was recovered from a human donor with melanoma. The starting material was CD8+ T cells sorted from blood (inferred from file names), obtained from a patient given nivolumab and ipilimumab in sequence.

DNA of the CDR3: TGTGCCAGCAGCCCCGGGATGGGTATTGAGCAGTACTTC. It specifies CASSPGMGIEQYF. The rearrangement links TRBV7-9 to TRBJ2-5; maybe TRBD2 (5 bases). This CDR3 is built from 13 residues. The V end was cut by 5 bases, the J end by 11 bases, with 18 bases between. Germline CDR1 SEHNR, CDR2 FQNEAQ (reference sequence).